The 17 T cell receptor beta chains presented below share a single source sample, sequenced in a study of CD8 T cells in ankylosing spondylitis. MiXCR, run by TCRdb on the 5' RACE reads, gives a single entry per CDR3 protein. The data show about 250,000 distinct CDR3 sequences, roughly 25% seen once. The sequencing input was blood, either unsorted or a sorted T cell fraction (not recorded which). These TCRs come from a male donor with ankylosing spondylitis or in good health (not recorded which).

This clonotype was seen only a few times. The chain has TRBV12-3 or TRBV12-4 and TRBJ2-3, with 9 bases lining up with TRBD1. With V trimmed by 10 bases and J by 2 bases, 7 bases remained unmatched. The length of the CDR3 is 14 residues. CDR3 in DNA: TGTGCCACCTTGGACAGGGGAACCACAGATACGCAGTATTTT. It translates to CATLDRGTTDTQYF.

This clonotype showed up just once. The chain employs TRBV5-1 and TRBJ2-7, with D possibly being TRBD2 (5 bases). Per the germline V gene, CDR1 is SGHRS and CDR2 is YFSETQ. V was shortened by 5 bases and J by 3 bases, with 18 bases between the two germline ends. The CDR3 spans 15 residues. The CDR3 loop reads CASSTEAGGGYEQYF. The DNA of the CDR3 is TGCGCCAGCAGTACCGAGGCAGGAGGAGGCTACGAGCAGTACTTC. The whole variable domain, remainder taken from reference TRBV5-1 and TRBJ2-7, is KAGVTQTPRYLIKTRGQQVTLSCSPISGHRSVSWYQQTPGQGLQFLFEYFSETQRNKGNFPGRFSGRQFSNSRSEMNVSTLELGDSALYLCASSTEAGGGYEQYFGPGTRLTVT.

This chain links TRBV20-1 with TRBJ2-2; D remains unclear. This CDR3 spans 13 amino acids. V was shortened by 3 bases and J by 0 bases, with 5 bases between the two germline ends. From germline, CDR1 is DFQATT and CDR2 SNEGSKA (reference sequence). The CDR3 sequence: CSASLANTGELFF. CDR3 nucleotide sequence: TGCAGTGCTAGTCTCGCGAACACCGGGGAGCTGTTTTTT.

CDR3 in amino acids: CSGQEPKETQYF. The CDR3 DNA follows: TGCAGTGGCCAGGAGCCCAAAGAGACCCAGTACTTC. This rearrangement joins TRBV20-1 to TRBJ2-5; D ambiguous. The germline gives CDR1 DFQATT, CDR2 SNEGSKA (reference sequence). This CDR3 is built from 12 residues. V was cut by 7 bases and J by 3 bases, with 12 bases left in between.

V usage is TRBV12-3 or TRBV12-4 and J usage is TRBJ2-2, with no clear D. Trimming cost V 10 bases and J 3 bases, with 18 bases left between them. This CDR3 contains 15 residues. The CDR3 DNA reads TGTGCCAACGAACTGGGGAACGGAGACACCGGGGAGCTGTTTTTT. Translated, it gives CANELGNGDTGELFF.

This clonotype was seen many times. The chain couples TRBV7-9 to TRBJ1-2; no clear D. Germline CDR1 SEHNR, CDR2 FQNEAQ (reference sequence). The ends were cut back, 4 bases at V and 7 bases at J, with 10 bases in the middle. The length of the CDR3 is 12 residues. CDR3 nucleotide sequence: TGTGCCAGCAGCTCCAAGGGAATTGGCTACACCTTC. It translates to CASSSKGIGYTF.

The chain recombines TRBV20-1 with TRBJ2-7, with unresolved D. CDR3 length: 13 residues. V lost 5 bases, J lost 0 bases, and 11 bases lay in between. CDR1 and CDR2 (germline): DFQATT, SNEGSKA (reference sequence). The CDR3 here is CSAPSLHSYEQYF. In nucleotides, the CDR3 is TGCAGTGCTCCCTCCCTGCACTCCTACGAGCAGTACTTC.

The chain recombines TRBV28 with TRBJ2-7; no reliable D call. The CDR3 sequence is 16 residues long. Trimming removed 2 bases from V and 0 bases from J, with 14 bases in between. In germline, CDR1 is MDHEN, CDR2 SYDVKM. For the CDR3, the DNA is TGTGCCAGCAGTTTACGACGGCCCTTTAGCTCCTACGAGCAGTACTTC. The encoded protein is CASSLRRPFSSYEQYF.

A word on this clonotype: This may be a read error, as it is one base from a much larger clone. The chain combines TRBV20-1 with TRBJ2-3, with TRBD2 matching over 11 bases. The germline V gene has CDR1 DFQATT and CDR2 SNEGSKA (reference sequence). This CDR3 region has 18 residues. V was clipped by 1 base and J by 4 bases; unmatched bases: 13. CDR3 bases: TGCAGTGCTAGAGGTTTTAGCGGGGGGGCGTACCGCGCAGATACGCAGTATTTT. The encoded protein is CSARGFSGGAYRADTQYF.

This clonotype was found a few times. The gene calls are TRBV20-1 and TRBJ2-5; a weak D match, TRBD1 (6 bases). In germline, CDR1 is DFQATT, CDR2 SNEGSKA (reference sequence). The CDR3 runs 16 residues. Trimming left V 4 bases short and J 0 bases short, with 18 bases between. CDR3 coding DNA: TGCAGTGCTAAACTTCACAGGGCCCTGTACCAAGAGACCCAGTACTTC. It is translated as CSAKLHRALYQETQYF.

V is TRBV7-9 and J is TRBJ2-6, with 7 nucleotides matching TRBD1. V trimming: 7 bases; J trimming: 0 bases; junction bases outside the gene matches: 9. The CDR3 consists of 17 residues. The germline V gene encodes CDR1 SEHNR and CDR2 FQNEAQ (reference sequence). The CDR3 reads CASMSGQFYSGANVLTF. The CDR3 DNA sequence: TGTGCCAGCATGTCGGGACAGTTTTACTCTGGGGCCAACGTCCTGACTTTC. Using reference TRBV7-9 and TRBJ2-6 for the parts outside the CDR3, the full variable domain is DTGVSQNPRHKITKRGQNVTFRCDPISEHNRLYWYRQTLGQGPEFLTYFQNEAQLEKSRLLSDRFSAERPKGSFSTLEIQRTEQGDSAMYLCASMSGQFYSGANVLTFGAGSRLTVL.

This clonotype appeared many times. The chain combines TRBV25-1 with TRBJ2-1; 9 nucleotides match TRBD2. This CDR3 comprises 12 residues. V lost 2 bases to trimming and J lost 10 bases; unmatched junction nucleotides: 0. The V gene's germline CDR1 is MGHDK and CDR2 SYGVNS. The CDR3 sequence: CASSELAGEQFF. The CDR3 DNA reads TGTGCCAGCAGTGAACTAGCGGGGGAGCAGTTCTTC.

This clonotype appeared many times. The rearrangement links TRBV7-8 to TRBJ2-7, with D perhaps given as TRBD1 or TRBD2 (5 bases each). The CDR3 is made up of 16 amino acids. CDR1 and CDR2 (germline): SGHVS, FQNEAQ. V lost 5 bases and J lost 1, with 18 bases in between. The CDR3 DNA reads as TGTGCCAGCAGCACCTTCGTGGGACGGTTTTCCTACGAGCAGTACTTC. This encodes CASSTFVGRFSYEQYF.

The V and J genes are TRBV10-2 and TRBJ2-7; D possibly uses TRBD1 or TRBD2 (5 bases each). The V end was cut by 6 bases, the J end by 7 bases, with 16 bases between. The CDR3 covers 13 residues. The germline CDR1 and CDR2 sequences are WSHSY and SAAADI. This CDR3 reads CASSLGVLGEQYF. The CDR3 DNA reads as TGCGCCAGCAGCTTGGGGGTCTTGGGTGAGCAGTACTTC.

This clonotype was seen ten or more times. The chain recombines TRBV5-6 with TRBJ1-5; a weak D match, TRBD1 (5 bases). Germline assignment: CDR1 SGHDT and CDR2 YYEEEE. Deletions cut 0 bases from V and 2 bases from J, with 12 bases between. This CDR3 is built from 16 residues. The CDR3 protein is CASSLAGGSGNQPQHF. As DNA, the CDR3 is TGTGCCAGCAGCTTGGCCGGGGGGTCGGGCAATCAGCCCCAGCATTTT.

The chain combines TRBV5-8 with TRBJ2-5; TRBD2 agrees at 12 bases. V trimming: 7 bases; J trimming: 4 bases; junction bases outside the gene matches: 5. Per the germline V gene, CDR1 is SGHTS and CDR2 is YDEGEE. The CDR3 is 14 amino acids. Here the CDR3 DNA reads TGTGCCAGCGTCCTAGCGGGGGGGAGAGAGACCCAGTACTTC. It specifies CASVLAGGRETQYF. Looking up the rest from reference TRBV5-8 and TRBJ2-5 gives the full variable domain: EAGVTQSPTHLIKTRGQQATLRCSPISGHTSVYWYQQALGLGLQFLLWYDEGEERNRGNFPPRFSGRQFPNYSSELNVNALELEDSALYLCASVLAGGRETQYFGPGTRLLVL.

The chain uses TRBV12-3 or TRBV12-4 and TRBJ2-2; maybe TRBD2 (5 bases). V shed 6 bases and J shed 4 bases, with 9 bases lying between them. The CDR3 totals 13 residues. The CDR3 here is CASRGATTGELFF. CDR3 coding DNA: TGTGCCAGCAGGGGAGCTACCACCGGGGAGCTGTTTTTT.